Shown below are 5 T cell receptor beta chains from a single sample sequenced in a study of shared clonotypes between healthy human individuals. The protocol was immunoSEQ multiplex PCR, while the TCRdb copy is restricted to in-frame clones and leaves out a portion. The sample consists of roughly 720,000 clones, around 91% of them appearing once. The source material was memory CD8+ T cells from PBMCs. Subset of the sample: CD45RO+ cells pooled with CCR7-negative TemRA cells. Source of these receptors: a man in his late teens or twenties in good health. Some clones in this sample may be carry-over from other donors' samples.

The chain's CDR3 is CASSLATGVGYGYTF. The CDR3 coding sequence is TGTGCCAGCAGCTTAGCCACAGGCGTAGGCTATGGCTACACCTTC. The chain links TRBV7-9 to TRBJ1-2, with D perhaps TRBD1 (5 bases). This CDR3 has 15 amino acids. The germline CDR1 and CDR2 sequences are SEHNR and FQNEAQ (reference sequence). Deletions cut 0 bases from V and 4 bases from J, with 12 bases between.

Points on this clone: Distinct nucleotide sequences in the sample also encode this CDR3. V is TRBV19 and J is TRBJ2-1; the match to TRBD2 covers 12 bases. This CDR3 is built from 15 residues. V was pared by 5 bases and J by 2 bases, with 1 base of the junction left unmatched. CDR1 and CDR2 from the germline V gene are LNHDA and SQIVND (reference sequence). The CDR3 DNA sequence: TGTGCCAGTAGTCTAGCGGGAGGGCCCTACAATGAGCAGTTCTTC. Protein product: CASSLAGGPYNEQFF. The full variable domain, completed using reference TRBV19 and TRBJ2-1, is DGGITQSPKYLFRKEGQNVTLSCEQNLNHDAMYWYRQDPGQGLRLIYYSQIVNDFQKGDIAEGYSVSREKKESFPLTVTSAQKNPTAFYLCASSLAGGPYNEQFFGPGTRLTVL.

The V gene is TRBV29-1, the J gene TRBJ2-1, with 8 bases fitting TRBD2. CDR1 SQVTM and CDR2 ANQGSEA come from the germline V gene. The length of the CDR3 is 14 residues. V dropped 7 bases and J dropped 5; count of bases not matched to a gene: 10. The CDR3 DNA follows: TGCAGCGACTTAACTAGCGGTCCGAACAATGAGCAGTTCTTC. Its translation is CSDLTSGPNNEQFF.

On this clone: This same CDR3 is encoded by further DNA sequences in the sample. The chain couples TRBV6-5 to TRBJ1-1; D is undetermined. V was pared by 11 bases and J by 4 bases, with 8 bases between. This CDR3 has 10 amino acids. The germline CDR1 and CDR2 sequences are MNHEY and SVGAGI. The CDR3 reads CASVGTEAFF. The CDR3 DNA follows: TGTGCCTCTGTGGGCACTGAAGCTTTCTTT.

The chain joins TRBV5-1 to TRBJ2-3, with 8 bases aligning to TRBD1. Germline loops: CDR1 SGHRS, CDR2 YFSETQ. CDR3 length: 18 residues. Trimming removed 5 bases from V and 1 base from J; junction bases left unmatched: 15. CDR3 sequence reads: CASSEWQGAIVGTDTQYF. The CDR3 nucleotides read TGCGCCAGCAGTGAGTGGCAGGGGGCGATCGTGGGCACAGATACGCAGTATTTT.